The 25 T cell receptor beta chains presented below share a single source sample, sequenced in a study of cytomegalovirus exposure and HLA in healthy donors. PCR was performed using 60 Vbeta and 13 Jbeta primers. Data came from immunoSEQ multiplex PCR; TCRdb stores just in-frame clones and leaves some out. The profile shows 140,000 to 150,000 clones, 80% to 85% of them singletons. The specimen sequenced was PBMCs. The receptors derive from a boy between 2 and 15 years old in good health and CMV-seronegative.

The chain employs TRBV7-9 and TRBJ2-2; 9 bases agree with TRBD1. Losses at the gene ends were 6 bases for V and 7 bases for J; bases not matched to a gene: 9. The V gene's germline CDR1 is SEHNR and CDR2 FQNEAQ (reference sequence). CDR3 length equals 15 residues. CDR3 loop: CASSSNRGLNGELFF. CDR3 in DNA: TGTGCCAGCAGTTCAAACAGGGGGCTTAACGGGGAGCTGTTTTTT.

The chain employs TRBV7-2 and TRBJ2-7; tentative D call: TRBD2 (6 bases). Germline V gene sequence: CDR1 SGHTA, CDR2 FQGNSA. Trimming took off 1 base at V and 0 bases at J, with 16 bases between the two ends. The CDR3 extends over 17 amino acids. In DNA form, the CDR3 reads TGTGCCAGCAGCTTAGTTAGGCGGGAAGTTTACTCCTACGAGCAGTACTTC. This gives the protein CASSLVRREVYSYEQYF. The whole variable domain, remainder taken from reference TRBV7-2 and TRBJ2-7, is GAGVSQSPSNKVTEKGKDVELRCDPISGHTALYWYRQSLGQGLEFLIYFQGNSAPDKSGLPSDRFSAERTGGSVSTLTIQRTQQEDSAVYLCASSLVRREVYSYEQYFGPGTRLTVT.

The genes are TRBV2 and TRBJ2-3, with 12 bases fitting TRBD2. V shed 3 bases, J shed 6 bases, and the junction held 4 bases outside the gene matches. CDR1 SNHLY and CDR2 FYNNEI come from the germline V gene. CDR3 length: 15 amino acids. The CDR3, as DNA: TGTGCCAGCAGTGAGCTAGCGGGAGGGATGGATACGCAGTATTTT. This codes for CASSELAGGMDTQYF.

This sequence joins TRBV11-2 and TRBJ2-7; D ambiguous. Germline CDR1 is SGHAT and CDR2 is FQNNGV. This CDR3 region has 13 residues. The V gene lost 2 bases and the J gene lost 5 bases, with 10 bases spanning the gap. The CDR3, as DNA: TGTGCCAGCAGCTTACGAGGCTATAACGAGCAGTACTTC. It specifies CASSLRGYNEQYF.

The chain has TRBV6-5 and TRBJ1-1, with 8 bases lining up with TRBD1. The CDR3 covers 13 residues. The germline gives CDR1 MNHEY, CDR2 SVGAGI. V was clipped by 5 bases and J by 4 bases; unmatched bases: 3. The CDR3 protein is CASSTGGRTEAFF. Written as DNA, the CDR3 is TGTGCCAGCAGTACAGGGGGACGCACTGAAGCTTTCTTT.

This clone was detected only once. This chain connects TRBV5-1 to TRBJ2-7, with 7 nucleotides matching TRBD1. Germline V CDR1 and CDR2: SGHRS, YFSETQ. This CDR3 has 13 residues. The ends lost 3 bases at V and 3 bases at J; junction bases unmatched: 3. This chain's CDR3 is CASSSGQDYEQYF. CDR3 bases: TGCGCCAGCAGCTCCGGACAGGACTACGAGCAGTACTTC.

This clone has more than one count but fewer than ten. The gene calls are TRBV7-9 and TRBJ1-6, with 7 bases lining up with TRBD1. Germline V gene lookup returns CDR1 SEHNR and CDR2 FQNEAQ (reference sequence). Unmatched junction bases numbered 16, after V lost 5 bases and J lost 6 bases. The CDR3 has 18 amino acids. CDR3 nucleotide sequence: TGTGCCAGCAGCACAAGGGCCGTTAGACAGGGCTCTAATTCACCCCTCCACTTT. Translated: CASSTRAVRQGSNSPLHF.

V and J are TRBV5-5 and TRBJ1-2, with 9 bases aligning to TRBD1. CDR3 length equals 14 residues. J lost 4 bases, V lost 5 bases, and 6 bases had no gene match. Germline CDR1 is SGHKS and CDR2 is YYEKEE (reference sequence). CDR3 sequence reads: CASRQGQGLYGYTF. The CDR3 nucleotides are TGTGCCAGCAGACAGGGACAGGGCCTCTATGGCTACACCTTC.

This clone was observed a single time. V gene TRBV6-6 combines with J gene TRBJ1-4; no definite D call. The CDR3 runs 14 residues. Germline V lookup: CDR1 MNHNY, CDR2 SVGAGI (reference sequence). V was cut by 4 bases and J by 6 bases, with 12 bases left in between. DNA for the CDR3: TGTGCCAGCAGTTTGTACGGTGGAGATGAAAAACTGTTTTTT. It encodes CASSLYGGDEKLFF.

The chain recombines TRBV5-1 with TRBJ2-7; 8 bases map to TRBD2. V trimming: 4 bases; J trimming: 0 bases; junction bases outside the gene matches: 9. Per germline, CDR1 SGHRS and CDR2 YFSETQ. The CDR3 has 16 amino acids. The CDR3 DNA follows: TGCGCCAGCAGCAGAACCGAGCGGGAGAGCTCCTACGAGCAGTACTTC. Protein product: CASSRTERESSYEQYF. Together with reference TRBV5-1 and TRBJ2-7, the CDR3 gives the full variable domain: KAGVTQTPRYLIKTRGQQVTLSCSPISGHRSVSWYQQTPGQGLQFLFEYFSETQRNKGNFPGRFSGRQFSNSRSEMNVSTLELGDSALYLCASSRTERESSYEQYFGPGTRLTVT.

V usage is TRBV15 and J usage is TRBJ1-6, with D unclear. The V end lost 1 base, the J end lost 0 bases, and 10 bases lay between the germline ends. This CDR3 contains 17 residues. The germline V gene has CDR1 LNHNV and CDR2 YYDKDF (reference sequence). The CDR3 DNA follows: TGTGCCACCAGCAGAGTCAAACGGAGCTCCTATAATTCACCCCTCCACTTT. This translates into CATSRVKRSSYNSPLHF. Using reference TRBV15 and TRBJ1-6 for the parts outside the CDR3, the full variable domain is DAMVIQNPRYQVTQFGKPVTLSCSQTLNHNVMYWYQQKSSQAPKLLFHYYDKDFNNEADTPDNFQSRRPNTSFCFLDIRSPGLGDTAMYLCATSRVKRSSYNSPLHFGNGTRLTVT.

This clone was picked up a small number of times. The genes are TRBV6-6 and TRBJ2-1, with D tentatively TRBD1 (5 bases). The CDR3 length is 13 residues. The V gene lost 0 bases and the J gene lost 5 bases, with 5 bases spanning the gap. The V gene's germline CDR1 is MNHNY and CDR2 SVGAGI (reference sequence). The CDR3 reads CASSYSTDNEQFF. The CDR3 DNA is TGTGCCAGCAGTTACTCGACAGACAATGAGCAGTTCTTC.

The chain has TRBV27 and TRBJ1-4; D gene ambiguous. The CDR3 sequence is 18 residues long. CDR1 is MNHEY and CDR2 is SMNVEV in the germline V gene (reference sequence). The V end lost 4 bases, the J end lost 1 base, and 19 bases lay between the germline ends. The CDR3: CASSSLIPTSGTNEKLFF. CDR3 bases: TGTGCCAGCAGTTCGCTCATACCCACCAGTGGAACTAATGAAAAACTGTTTTTT.

This chain connects TRBV5-4 to TRBJ2-1, with unresolved D. This CDR3 region has 15 residues. Germline-derived CDR1 and CDR2 are SGHNT and YYREEE (reference sequence). V shed 4 bases and J shed 7 bases, with 18 bases lying between them. The DNA of the CDR3 is TGTGCCAGCAGCCCGATGTTGCACAGTAGGAATGAGCAGTTCTTC. Protein sequence: CASSPMLHSRNEQFF.

The CDR3 bases are TGTGCCACCAGCAGATCCTTGTCCTACAATGAGCAGTTCTTC. Translating gives CATSRSLSYNEQFF. The chain carries TRBV15 and TRBJ2-1; D is unresolved. Trimming took 2 bases from V and 1 from J, leaving 6 bases between them. Germline-derived CDR1 and CDR2 are LNHNV and YYDKDF (reference sequence). The CDR3 is 14 residues long.

The CDR3 nucleotides are TGCGCCAGCAGCCTGACAGGTTCAAGGGCAACTAATGAAAAACTGTTTTTT. Protein: CASSLTGSRATNEKLFF. The gene calls are TRBV5-1 and TRBJ1-4, with D maybe TRBD1 (6 bases). This CDR3 contains 17 residues. Trimming cost V 4 bases and J 0 bases, with 16 bases left between them. Germline V lookup: CDR1 SGHRS, CDR2 YFSETQ. The whole variable domain, remainder taken from reference TRBV5-1 and TRBJ1-4, is KAGVTQTPRYLIKTRGQQVTLSCSPISGHRSVSWYQQTPGQGLQFLFEYFSETQRNKGNFPGRFSGRQFSNSRSEMNVSTLELGDSALYLCASSLTGSRATNEKLFFGSGTQLSVL.

This chain connects TRBV7-2 to TRBJ1-2, with D possibly TRBD1 on 5 matching bases. V lost 7 bases to trimming and J lost 4 bases, with 16 bases between them. Germline CDR1 reads SGHTA; CDR2 reads FQGNSA. This CDR3 contains 14 residues. The CDR3 loop reads CASTPNPGGYGYTF. The DNA for the CDR3 is TGTGCCAGCACCCCGAACCCGGGGGGCTATGGCTACACCTTC.

This chain uses TRBV7-9 with TRBJ2-3; the match to TRBD1 covers 8 bases. Germline V CDR1 and CDR2: SEHNR, FQNEAQ (reference sequence). V was clipped by 5 bases and J by 4 bases; unmatched bases: 8. This CDR3 has 15 residues. The CDR3 protein is CASSGRQGRPDTQYF. The CDR3 DNA sequence: TGTGCCAGCAGCGGCCGACAGGGGAGGCCAGATACGCAGTATTTT.

The V call is TRBV18, the J call TRBJ2-5, with D possibly matching TRBD1 (6 bases). Trimming stripped 1 base from V and 2 bases from J, with 14 bases between. Germline V lookup: CDR1 KGHSH, CDR2 LQKENI. The CDR3 runs 16 residues. The CDR3 spells CASSPLVTGRQETQYF. CDR3 DNA sequence: TGTGCCAGCTCACCACTCGTGACAGGTAGACAAGAGACCCAGTACTTC.

The chain links TRBV11-3 to TRBJ2-3; D might be TRBD2 (5 bases). This CDR3 has 14 amino acids. The ends were cut back, 1 base at V and 0 bases at J, with 5 bases in the middle. CDR1 is SGHNT and CDR2 is YENEEA in the germline V gene. CDR3 coding DNA: TGTGCCAGCAGCTTAGGGGAGAGCACAGATACGCAGTATTTT. Translated: CASSLGESTDTQYF.

This clone was found a few times. The CDR3 reads CASGPGSGSHEQYF. The CDR3 DNA sequence: TGTGCTAGTGGTCCCGGTAGCGGGTCGCACGAGCAGTACTTC. This chain connects TRBV12-5 to TRBJ2-7; 7 bases are a match to TRBD2. The CDR3 length is 14 residues. Germline CDR1 LGHNT, CDR2 FRNRAP. Losses at the gene ends were 5 bases for V and 5 bases for J; bases not matched to a gene: 9.

A few counts support this clone. V usage is TRBV25-1 and J usage is TRBJ1-1; D is unresolved. The germline V and J ends were trimmed by 1 base and 3 bases, with 12 bases remaining between them. Germline V CDR1 and CDR2: MGHDK, SYGVNS. This CDR3 comprises 15 residues. CDR3 region: CASSESVSGDTEAFF. DNA for the CDR3: TGTGCCAGCAGTGAATCGGTATCCGGGGACACTGAAGCTTTCTTT.

This CDR3 is CASSPTSGRERTGELFF. As DNA, the CDR3 is TGTGCCAGCAGCCCAACTAGCGGGAGGGAAAGGACCGGGGAGCTGTTTTTT. The chain couples TRBV4-2 to TRBJ2-2, with 13 bases identical to TRBD2. This CDR3 spans 17 amino acids. Germline CDR1 is LGHNA and CDR2 is YNFKEQ. The junction had 7 bases not matched to a gene; V was cut back by 4 bases and J by 5 bases.

This clone occurred a few times. This sequence joins TRBV5-6 and TRBJ2-5, with 7 bases matching TRBD1. CDR3 length: 14 residues. Germline V CDR1 and CDR2: SGHDT, YYEEEE. Germline trimming cut 4 bases from V and 4 bases from J; bases unmatched to any gene: 7. In DNA, the CDR3 is TGTGCCAGCAGCCGAACAGGGGATTTAGAGACCCAGTACTTC. Protein product: CASSRTGDLETQYF.

V is TRBV5-8 and J is TRBJ1-5, with 8 bases fitting TRBD1. Germline-derived CDR1 and CDR2 are SGHTS and YDEGEE. Trimming removed 1 base from V and 3 bases from J; junction bases left unmatched: 15. The CDR3 extends over 19 amino acids. CDR3 loop: CASSLTPDRAIEDNQPQHF. In DNA, the CDR3 is TGTGCCAGCAGCTTGACCCCGGACAGGGCCATTGAAGACAATCAGCCCCAGCATTTT.